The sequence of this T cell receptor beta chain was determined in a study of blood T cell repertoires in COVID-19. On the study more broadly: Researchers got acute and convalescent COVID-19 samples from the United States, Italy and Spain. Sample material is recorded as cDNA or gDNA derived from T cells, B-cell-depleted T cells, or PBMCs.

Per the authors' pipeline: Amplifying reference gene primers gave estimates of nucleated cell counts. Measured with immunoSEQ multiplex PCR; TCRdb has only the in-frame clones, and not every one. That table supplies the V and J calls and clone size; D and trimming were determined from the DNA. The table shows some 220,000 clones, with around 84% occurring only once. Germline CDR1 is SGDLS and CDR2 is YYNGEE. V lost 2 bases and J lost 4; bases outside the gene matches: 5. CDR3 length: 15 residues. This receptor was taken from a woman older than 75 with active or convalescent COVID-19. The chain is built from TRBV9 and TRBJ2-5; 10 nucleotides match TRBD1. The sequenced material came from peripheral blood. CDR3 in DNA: TGTGCCAGCAGCGTGGCTCGGGACAGGGGAGAGACCCAGTACTTC. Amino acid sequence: CASSVARDRGETQYF.